This TCR beta chain was observed in a study of blood T cells in healthy people across ages. The use of a sample-barcoded 5' primer and a J-beta primer mix characterized a second PCR of roughly 7 to 11 cycles. MiXCR was run by TCRdb on the 5' RACE reads, yielding one entry per CDR3 protein. The table lists 1.5 million to 2 million distinct CDR3 sequences, just under 50% of them singletons. V was clipped by 8 bases and J by 2 bases, with 9 bases between them. CDR1 and CDR2 from the germline V gene are DFQATT and SNEGSKA (reference sequence). The CDR3 covers 11 residues. The chain is built from TRBV20-1 and TRBJ1-2; D gene ambiguous. The sequenced sample consisted of blood. The source is a woman aged 40 to 49 in good health. The CDR3 DNA sequence: TGCAGTCAGGTAGCCAACTATGGCTACACCTTC. It translates to CSQVANYGYTF.